This T cell receptor (beta chain) was sequenced in a study of OX40 agonist ivuxolimab in advanced cancers. The repertoire was sequenced with immunoSEQ multiplex PCR; TCRdb's copy has only in-frame clones and lacks some. This sample has some 70,000 clones, with about 86% found just once. Patients who had autoimmune disease history or got systemic immunosuppression were left out. This CDR3 is 16 amino acids long. The J segment lost 1 base and the V segment lost 6 bases, leaving 5 bases of the junction unmatched. Germline V gene sequence: CDR1 SEHNR, CDR2 FQNEAQ (reference sequence). The sequences come from CD4+ or CD8+ T cells sorted from blood, collected in a trial of the OX40 agonist ivuxolimab. The clonotype comes from an adult with an advanced solid tumor such as melanoma, head and neck, liver or kidney cancer. The chain couples TRBV7-9 to TRBJ2-3; 12 positions match TRBD2. CDR3 loop: CASRRASGRGTDTQYF. The CDR3 DNA reads TGTGCCAGCAGGCGGGCTAGCGGGAGGGGCACAGATACGCAGTATTTT.